This T cell receptor beta chain was profiled in a study of blood T cell repertoires in COVID-19 (dated by TCRdb to the early 2020s). Broadly, across the study: Samples from collaborators originated in the United States, Italy and Spain and spanned both the acute and convalescent phases of COVID-19. The prospective study material was composed of cDNA or gDNA derived from T cells, B-cell-depleted T cells, or PBMCs. Subjects who had been exposed to COVID-19, were actively infected with it, or had recovered from it provided the deeply sampled blood TCRbeta repertoires that made up the dataset. A freely available public database, intended as a resource for researchers studying the immune response to SARS-CoV-2, is where the repertoires were released. The samples were drawn from the first 160 participants of the ongoing ImmuneRACE study and from 1,254 subjects provided by 6 global collaborators. A de-identified subject ID, COVID-19 status, age in years and sex were almost always included in the sample metadata. Where available, HLA class I and class II types were taken from metadata supplied by the sample provider and were not determined by assay-based typing.

In regard to this clone: The specificity of this receptor is unknown. Nothing much larger sits one base from this clone, and base qualities are not available.

Whole blood was collected in K2EDTA tubes by collaborating institutions according to the institutions' own protocols. For TCRbeta analysis, collaborators shipped samples in one of three forms: frozen whole blood, isolated PBMCs, or DNA extracted from either of those sample types. What the work shows at the level of the full study, not this receptor alone: Clinical and demographic metadata were provided uncurated, with the amount varying by source and participant.

TCRbeta CDR3 regions were amplified from genomic DNA by means of the immunoSEQ Assay, a bias-controlled multiplex PCR. From the authors' description of their analysis: The number of nucleated cells in each sample was estimated by amplification of reference gene primers within the assay. To quantify the absolute abundance of each unique TCRbeta CDR3 rearrangement, sequence reads were collapsed and filtered. For each sample, productive Simpson clonality was calculated as the square root of Simpson's diversity index over productive rearrangements. Held by TCRdb, this immuneACCESS table contains in-frame sequences only and omits some clones. Under half of the omission traces to an unresolved V gene where checked; the cause of the rest is unknown. D and trimming come from the DNA, and the V and J calls and clone size come from that table. Here the sample has approximately 270,000 clones; 80% to 90% occur a single time. The top ten clonotypes cover more than 9.5% of the sample.

CDR1 is given as SGHVS and CDR2 as FQNEAQ, both from the germline V gene. The CDR3 goes from the cysteine to the phenylalanine over 15 residues. The CDR3 DNA has 45 bases and is translated from base 1. V and J are trimmed by 5 bases and 7 bases, and the gene matches miss 9 bases of the junction. This sequence originates from a woman aged 70 to 79 with acute or convalescent COVID-19. The chain employs TRBV7-8 and TRBJ1-2, and 11 junctional nucleotides match TRBD1. Sequenced: peripheral blood. This receptor has the CDR3 CASSPRGTGGSGYTF. The DNA sequence follows: TGTGCCAGCAGCCCTAGGGGGACAGGGGGAAGTGGCTACACCTTC.